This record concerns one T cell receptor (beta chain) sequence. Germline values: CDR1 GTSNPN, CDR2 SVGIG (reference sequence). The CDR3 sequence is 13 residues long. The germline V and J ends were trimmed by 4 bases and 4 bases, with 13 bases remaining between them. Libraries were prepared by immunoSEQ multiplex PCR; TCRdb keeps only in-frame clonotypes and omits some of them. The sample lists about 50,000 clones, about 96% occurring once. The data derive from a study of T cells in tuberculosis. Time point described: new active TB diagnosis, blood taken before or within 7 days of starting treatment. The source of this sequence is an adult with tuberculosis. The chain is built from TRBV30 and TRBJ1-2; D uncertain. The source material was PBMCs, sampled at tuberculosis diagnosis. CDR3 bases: TGTGCCTGGACCCGACCTGCAGGCTATGGCTACACCTTC. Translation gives CAWTRPAGYGYTF.